This TCR beta chain derives from a study of Ad26.COV2.S vaccination and SARS-CoV-2 variants. Study information: Enrolled in COV1001, the donor was in the Ad26.COV2.S trial arm, which received the vaccine.

Treatment of the sample: 19 received Ad26.COV2.S at low or high dose, single or two shots; about 5 received placebo; per-sample allocation not given. The samples date from day 63 after the first vaccine or placebo injection. Measured with immunoSEQ multiplex PCR; TCRdb has only the in-frame clones, and not every one. Here the sample spans approximately 420,000 clones, 88% being singletons. Study results and limitations: Similar non-spike TCR breadth was seen in vaccine and placebo recipients. Analytic work on TCR breadth and depth might have understated the full extent of total T cell responses. Substantial post-vaccination breadth of spike-specific CD8+ and CD4+ T cell responses was reported.

For this clone: Its antigen is as yet unknown.

The sequence came from a person between 18 and 65 years old who received the Ad26.COV2.S COVID-19 vaccine or a placebo. This sample comprised peripheral blood, obtained in a trial of Ad26.COV2.S vaccine versus placebo.

CDR3 sequence reads: CASSTPRATNTEAFF. CDR3 bases: TGTGCCAGCAGCACGCCCAGGGCTACGAACACTGAAGCTTTCTTT. V gene TRBV11-2 combines with J gene TRBJ1-1; a possible D gene is TRBD1 (5 bases). CDR1 and CDR2 (germline): SGHAT, FQNNGV. The V end lost 5 bases, the J end lost 1 base, and 14 bases lay between the germline ends. CDR3 length equals 15 residues.